What follows are 8 T cell receptor beta chains derived from one specimen sequenced in a study of blood T cells in healthy people across ages. With a J-beta primer mix and a sample-barcoded 5' primer, a second PCR ran roughly 6 to 12 cycles. TCRdb redid the calling of the 5' RACE reads with MiXCR, one entry per CDR3 protein. Here the sample spans about 1,800,000 distinct CDR3 sequences, about 30% being singletons. Sequencing was done on a sample of blood. The receptors originated from a woman in her thirties in good health.

There are many counts of this clonotype. The chain links TRBV5-6 to TRBJ1-5; 9 positions agree with TRBD1. The CDR3 contains 15 residues. With V trimmed by 3 bases and J by 5 bases, 6 bases remained unmatched. Germline loops: CDR1 SGHDT, CDR2 YYEEEE. This CDR3 is CASSSIGTGHQPQHF. Here the CDR3 DNA reads TGTGCCAGCAGCTCCATCGGGACAGGGCATCAGCCCCAGCATTTT.

There are many counts of this clonotype. The chain joins TRBV20-1 to TRBJ2-1, with 10 bases identical to TRBD2. The CDR3 is 14 residues long. J gave up 4 bases and V 6 bases, and 6 bases lay outside the gene matches. Per germline, CDR1 DFQATT and CDR2 SNEGSKA (reference sequence). The CDR3 DNA is TGCAGTGCCGCTGGACTAGCGGAGTACAATGAGCAGTTCTTC. This sequence encodes CSAAGLAEYNEQFF.

This clonotype was seen at least ten times. The chain uses TRBV10-2 and TRBJ2-1; 11 bases line up with TRBD2. The CDR3 consists of 18 residues. The trim removed 0 bases at V and 0 bases at J, leaving 4 bases unmatched. Germline CDR1 reads WSHSY; CDR2 reads SAAADI. Here the CDR3 reads CASSESRTSGHSYNEQFF. CDR3 bases: TGCGCCAGCAGTGAGTCAAGGACTAGCGGGCACTCCTACAATGAGCAGTTCTTC.

This clonotype was detected only a few times. The V gene is TRBV27, the J gene TRBJ2-7; D is uncertain. In germline, CDR1 is MNHEY, CDR2 SMNVEV (reference sequence). Between the trimmed V and J ends, which lost 6 bases and 2 bases, there was a span of 17 bases. CDR3 length: 15 residues. The DNA for the CDR3 is TGTGCCAGCAGCCCTTCGTCCGCGAATCCCTACGAGCAGTACTTC. This encodes CASSPSSANPYEQYF.

This clonotype was detected ten times or more. The rearrangement links TRBV4-3 to TRBJ2-1, with 13 bases lining up with TRBD2. CDR1 and CDR2 (germline): LGHNA, YSLEER. The CDR3 runs to 19 residues. V gave up 4 bases and J gave up 5 bases; unmatched junction bases: 14. DNA of the CDR3: TGCGCCAGCAGCCCCTTCGGATTAGGGACTAGCGGGACTCACAATGAGCAGTTCTTC. It specifies CASSPFGLGTSGTHNEQFF.

This clonotype has a count of ten or more. The V and J genes are TRBV20-1 and TRBJ2-1; 11 nucleotides align to TRBD2. The CDR3 covers 14 residues. CDR1 is DFQATT, CDR2 SNEGSKA, per germline (reference sequence). Trimming at V came to 5 bases and at J to 8 bases, leaving 8 bases not matched to a gene. The DNA for the CDR3 is TGCAGTGCTGATACTAGCGGGAGTATCGATGAGCAGTTCTTC. Encoded protein: CSADTSGSIDEQFF.

The CDR3 here is CASGTQQGTQYF. The CDR3 coding sequence is TGTGCTAGTGGAACACAACAGGGGACCCAGTACTTC. This chain uses TRBV12-5 with TRBJ2-5, with a tentative D call TRBD1 (6 bases). Deletions cut 6 bases from V and 7 bases from J, with 12 bases between. There are 12 residues in the CDR3. Germline CDR1 reads LGHNT; CDR2 reads FRNRAP.

The chain links TRBV20-1 to TRBJ2-2, with 7 bases identical to TRBD1. J lost 1 base, V lost 1 base, and 3 bases had no gene match. This CDR3 contains 15 residues. Germline assignment: CDR1 DFQATT and CDR2 SNEGSKA (reference sequence). The CDR3 reads CSARVGTENTGELFF. In DNA form, the CDR3 reads TGCAGTGCTAGAGTGGGGACAGAGAACACCGGGGAGCTGTTTTTT.